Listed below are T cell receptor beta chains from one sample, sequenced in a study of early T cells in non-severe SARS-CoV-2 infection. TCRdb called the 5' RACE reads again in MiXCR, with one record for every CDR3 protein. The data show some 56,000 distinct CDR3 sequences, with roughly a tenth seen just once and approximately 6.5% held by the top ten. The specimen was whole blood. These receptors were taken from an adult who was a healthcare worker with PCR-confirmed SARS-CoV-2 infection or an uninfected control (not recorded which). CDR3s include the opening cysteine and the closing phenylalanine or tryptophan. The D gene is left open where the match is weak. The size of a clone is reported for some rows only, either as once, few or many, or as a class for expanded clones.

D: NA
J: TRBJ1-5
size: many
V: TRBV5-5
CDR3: CASSLDDNQPQHF
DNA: TGTGCCAGCAGCTTGGATGATAATCAGCCCCAGCATTTT

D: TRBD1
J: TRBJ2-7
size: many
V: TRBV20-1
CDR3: CSAYDRDRGRREQYF
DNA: TGCAGTGCTTACGATCGGGACAGGGGGCGTCGTGAGCAGTACTTC

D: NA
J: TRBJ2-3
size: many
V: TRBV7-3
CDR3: CASSTTRTDTQYF
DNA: TGTGCCAGCAGCACCACCCGCACAGATACGCAGTATTTT

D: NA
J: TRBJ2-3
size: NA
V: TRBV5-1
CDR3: CASSLAARGTDTQYF
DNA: TGCGCCAGCAGCTTGGCGGCAAGGGGTACAGATACGCAGTATTTT

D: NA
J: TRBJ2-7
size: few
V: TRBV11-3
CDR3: CASTEDRLLSYEQYF
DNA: TGTGCCAGCACCGAAGACAGACTTCTCTCCTACGAGCAGTACTTC

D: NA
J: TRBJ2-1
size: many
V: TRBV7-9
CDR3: CASSLAVQTYNEQFF
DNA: TGTGCCAGCAGCTTAGCGGTCCAGACCTACAATGAGCAGTTCTTC

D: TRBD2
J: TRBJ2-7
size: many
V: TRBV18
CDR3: CASSPLPGTTTYEQYF
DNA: TGTGCCAGCTCACCGTTGCCCGGGACTACCACCTACGAGCAGTACTTC

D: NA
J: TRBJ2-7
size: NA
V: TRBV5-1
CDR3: CASSLGGAESYEQYF
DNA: TGCGCCAGCAGCTTGGGGGGAGCGGAGTCCTACGAGCAGTACTTC

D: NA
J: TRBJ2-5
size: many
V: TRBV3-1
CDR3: CASSQLSRTQYF
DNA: TGTGCCAGCAGCCAACTTAGTCGGACCCAGTACTTC

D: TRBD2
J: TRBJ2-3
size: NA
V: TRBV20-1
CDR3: CSASSVEVGGRSLPGTQYF
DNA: TGCAGTGCTAGTAGCGTCGAAGTGGGAGGGAGGTCCCTTCCGGGTACGCAGTATTTT

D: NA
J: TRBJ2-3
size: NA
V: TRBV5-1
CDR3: CASSPGISDTQYF
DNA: TGCGCCAGCAGCCCAGGGATCTCAGATACGCAGTATTTT